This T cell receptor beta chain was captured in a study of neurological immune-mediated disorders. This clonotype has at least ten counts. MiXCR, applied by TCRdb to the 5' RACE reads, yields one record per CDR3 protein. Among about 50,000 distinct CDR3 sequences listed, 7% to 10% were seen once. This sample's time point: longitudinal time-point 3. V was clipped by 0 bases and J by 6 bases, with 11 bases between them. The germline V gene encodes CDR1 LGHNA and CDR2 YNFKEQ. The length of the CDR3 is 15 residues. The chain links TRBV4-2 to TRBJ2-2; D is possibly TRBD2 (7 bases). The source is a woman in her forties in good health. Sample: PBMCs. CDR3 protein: CASSQDPGGSGELFF. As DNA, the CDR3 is TGTGCCAGCAGCCAAGATCCGGGGGGCTCCGGGGAGCTGTTTTTT.